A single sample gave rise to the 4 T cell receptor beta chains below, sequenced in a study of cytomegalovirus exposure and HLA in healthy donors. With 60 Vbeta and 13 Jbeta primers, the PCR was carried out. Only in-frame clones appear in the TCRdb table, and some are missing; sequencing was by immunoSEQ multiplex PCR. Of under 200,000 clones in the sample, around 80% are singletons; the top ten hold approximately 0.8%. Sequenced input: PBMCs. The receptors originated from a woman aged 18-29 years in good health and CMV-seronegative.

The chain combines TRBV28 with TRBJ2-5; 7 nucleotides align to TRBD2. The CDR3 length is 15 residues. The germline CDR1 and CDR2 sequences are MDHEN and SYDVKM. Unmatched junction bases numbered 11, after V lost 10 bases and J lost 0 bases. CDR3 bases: TGTGCCACCAGGGTCGGCGGGGGATACCAAGAGACCCAGTACTTC. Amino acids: CATRVGGGYQETQYF.

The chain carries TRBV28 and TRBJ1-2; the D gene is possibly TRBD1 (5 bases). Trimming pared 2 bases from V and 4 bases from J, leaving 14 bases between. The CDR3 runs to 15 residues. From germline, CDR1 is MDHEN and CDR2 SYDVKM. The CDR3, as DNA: TGTGCCAGCAGTTTACTTACAGGCCAGCTCTATGGCTACACCTTC. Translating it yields CASSLLTGQLYGYTF.

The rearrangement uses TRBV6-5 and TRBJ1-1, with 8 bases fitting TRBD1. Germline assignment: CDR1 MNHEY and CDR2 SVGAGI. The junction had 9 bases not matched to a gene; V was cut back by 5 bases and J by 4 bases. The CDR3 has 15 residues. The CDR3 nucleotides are TGTGCCAGCAGTCCACAGACAGGGGCAGGCACTGAAGCTTTCTTT. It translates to CASSPQTGAGTEAFF.

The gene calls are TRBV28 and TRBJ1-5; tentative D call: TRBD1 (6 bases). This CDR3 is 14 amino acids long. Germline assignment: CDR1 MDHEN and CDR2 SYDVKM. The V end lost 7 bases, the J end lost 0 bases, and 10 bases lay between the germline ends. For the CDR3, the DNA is TGTGCCAGCACCCGGGACACTAGCAATCAGCCCCAGCATTTT. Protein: CASTRDTSNQPQHF.